The 14 T cell receptor beta chains given below trace back to one sample, sequenced in a study of cytomegalovirus exposure and HLA in healthy donors. The PCR employed 60 Vbeta primers together with 13 Jbeta primers. Clones were sequenced by immunoSEQ multiplex PCR, and TCRdb holds only the in-frame ones, with some missing. The sample has some 90,000 clones, about four fifths seen once; the top ten hold roughly 3%. The sample was PBMCs. The receptors were gathered from a woman aged 40 to 50 in good health and CMV-seronegative.

The chain joins TRBV7-3 to TRBJ2-1; 11 positions match TRBD2. CDR3 length: 15 residues. With 0 bases clipped from V and 8 bases from J, the junction kept 3 bases outside the gene matches. In germline, CDR1 is SGHTA, CDR2 FQGTGA. The CDR3 DNA follows: TGTGCCAGCAGCTTAACTAGCGGGAGGGCCGATGAGCAGTTCTTC. It is translated as CASSLTSGRADEQFF.

A single count supports this clone. The chain links TRBV18 to TRBJ2-5; D might be TRBD2 (5 bases). From germline, CDR1 is KGHSH and CDR2 LQKENI. This CDR3 contains 15 residues. V shed 3 bases and J shed 5 bases, with 16 bases lying between them. CDR3 bases: TGTGCCAGCTCACCCCCGCAAGCCCCGGGGGAGACCCAGTACTTC. Residues: CASSPPQAPGETQYF.

Note on this clone: Without the conserved terminal phenylalanine or tryptophan, this CDR3 likely stems from a read error. V gene TRBV9 combines with J gene TRBJ2-7; 7 positions agree with TRBD1. The junction had 10 bases not matched to a gene; V was cut back by 3 bases and J by 4 bases. The CDR3 covers 15 residues. Germline V lookup: CDR1 SGDLS, CDR2 YYNGEE. The CDR3 DNA sequence: TGTGCCAGCAGCGAGAAGACAGGGAGCGTGTACGAGCAGTACCTC. Its translation: CASSEKTGSVYEQYL.

The CDR3 reads CASSLSGTGGGNTEAFF. Written as DNA, the CDR3 is TGTGCCAGCAGTTTAAGCGGGACAGGGGGCGGGAACACTGAAGCTTTCTTT. The chain combines TRBV28 with TRBJ1-1; 12 bases fit TRBD1. The CDR3 covers 17 residues. The V gene's germline CDR1 is MDHEN and CDR2 SYDVKM. V shed 2 bases, J shed 1 base, and the junction held 5 bases outside the gene matches.

The chain has TRBV6-5 and TRBJ1-1; TRBD1 matches at 7 bases. Germline trimming cut 4 bases from V and 5 bases from J; bases unmatched to any gene: 7. There are 14 residues in the CDR3. Germline CDR1 is MNHEY and CDR2 is SVGAGI. This CDR3 is CASSLQGQGTEAFF. The CDR3 nucleotides read TGTGCCAGCAGTTTACAGGGGCAGGGAACTGAAGCTTTCTTT.

This chain links TRBV2 with TRBJ1-3, with D tentatively TRBD1 (5 bases). CDR3 size: 14 residues. Germline loops: CDR1 SNHLY, CDR2 FYNNEI. Trimming took off 4 bases at V and 4 bases at J, with 11 bases between the two ends. The CDR3 nucleotides read TGTGCCAGCAGTGTGCAAGGGGCCGGAAACACCATATATTTT. Protein: CASSVQGAGNTIYF.

The rearrangement uses TRBV4-1 and TRBJ2-7, with 14 positions matching TRBD2. The V segment lost 3 bases and the J segment 10 bases; nucleotides outside the gene matches: 8. This CDR3 region has 15 residues. Germline assignment: CDR1 MGHRA and CDR2 YSYEKL. The CDR3 bases are TGCGCCAGCAGCCAGGTAGGGACTAGCGGGAGTCATCAGTACTTC. Translating it yields CASSQVGTSGSHQYF.

V and J are TRBV7-2 and TRBJ1-5; D gene uncertain. The CDR3 runs 13 residues. V dropped 3 bases and J dropped 2 bases, with 5 bases sitting between them. CDR1 and CDR2 from the germline V gene are SGHTA and FQGNSA. The chain's CDR3 is CASSFAGNQPQHF. CDR3 DNA: TGTGCCAGCAGCTTTGCGGGCAATCAGCCCCAGCATTTT.

This sequence joins TRBV6-5 and TRBJ2-5; 9 bases line up with TRBD2. Germline V gene lookup returns CDR1 MNHEY and CDR2 SVGAGI. The CDR3 has 12 amino acids. CDR3 loop: CAAGGRMETQYF. In DNA, the CDR3 is TGTGCGGCGGGGGGGAGGATGGAGACCCAGTACTTC.

The chain uses TRBV7-6 and TRBJ2-5; D is uncertain. This CDR3 spans 14 amino acids. Germline lookup yields CDR1 SGHVS and CDR2 FNYEAQ. Trimming pared 1 base from V and 4 bases from J, leaving 10 bases between. The CDR3 DNA follows: TGTGCCAGCAGCTTAGAGAGCAGAGGAGAGACCCAGTACTTC. Encoded protein: CASSLESRGETQYF.

Remarks on this clone: Relative to the germline gene, one junction end is altered; a read error may explain this. V and J are TRBV14 and TRBJ2-7; a possible D gene is TRBD1 (6 bases). This CDR3 contains 13 residues. Germline CDR1 and CDR2: SGHDN and FVKESK. CDR3 nucleotide sequence: TGTGCCAGCAGCCAAACCCCGATTGGGGGCCAGAACTTC. The encoded protein is CASSQTPIGGQNF.

V is TRBV28 and J is TRBJ1-5, with no clear D. V lost 6 bases, J lost 7 bases, and 16 bases lay in between. Germline lookup yields CDR1 MDHEN and CDR2 SYDVKM. This CDR3 comprises 14 residues. CDR3 sequence: CASSLGLGWQPQHF. The CDR3 DNA reads TGTGCCAGCAGCCTGGGCCTTGGATGGCAGCCCCAGCATTTT.

The chain recombines TRBV6-5 with TRBJ1-2; TRBD1 matches at 8 bases. V was clipped by 4 bases and J by 4 bases; unmatched bases: 11. Germline lookup yields CDR1 MNHEY and CDR2 SVGAGI. The CDR3 is made up of 16 amino acids. As DNA, the CDR3 is TGTGCCAGCAGTTTCTCCTCAGGGGGCATAGGCTATGGCTACACCTTC. Translating gives CASSFSSGGIGYGYTF.

V usage is TRBV6-1 and J usage is TRBJ2-2; TRBD1 might be the D (6 bases). V was trimmed by 5 bases and J by 8 bases, leaving 12 bases between them. Germline values: CDR1 MNHNS, CDR2 SASEGT. The CDR3 loop spans 13 amino acids. The DNA for the CDR3 is TGTGCCAGCAGTTCCCTGGGGACAGGGGAGCTGTTTTTT. It translates to CASSSLGTGELFF.